One sample yielded the 25 T cell receptor beta chains listed below, sequenced in a study of blood T cell repertoires in COVID-19. Generated by immunoSEQ multiplex PCR, the TCRdb table keeps only in-frame clones and is missing some. This table has tens of thousands of clones, roughly nine tenths appearing once. The specimen was peripheral blood. These receptors were obtained from a human donor with active COVID-19. The donor label of this sample is uncertain.

V and J are TRBV7-2 and TRBJ1-2, with D hard to call. Trimming removed 1 base at V and 7 bases at J, with 10 bases between. Per the germline V gene, CDR1 is SGHTA and CDR2 is FQGNSA. The CDR3 is 13 residues long. The chain's CDR3 is CASSLDSSPGYTF. CDR3 DNA: TGTGCCAGCAGCTTAGACAGTTCCCCTGGCTACACCTTC.

V and J are TRBV19 and TRBJ2-2, with TRBD1 matching 8 bases. CDR1 is LNHDA and CDR2 is SQIVND in the germline V gene (reference sequence). The CDR3 extends over 16 amino acids. Trimming removed 6 bases from V and 2 bases from J; junction bases left unmatched: 8. DNA of the CDR3: TGTGCCAGTAGCCTATATGGGACAGGAAACACCGGGGAGCTGTTTTTT. It is translated as CASSLYGTGNTGELFF.

Comment on this clone: Other DNA sequences in the same sample also yield this CDR3. This chain's CDR3 is CASSWTGDHNEQFF. The DNA of the CDR3 is TGTGCCAGCAGTTGGACAGGGGACCACAATGAGCAGTTCTTC. V and J are TRBV27 and TRBJ2-1, with 9 bases that match TRBD1. The CDR3 consists of 14 residues. Germline CDR1 MNHEY, CDR2 SMNVEV (reference sequence). V gave up 4 bases and J gave up 5 bases; unmatched junction bases: 3.

The V and J genes are TRBV2 and TRBJ2-3; D call uncertain. This CDR3 has 13 amino acids. Trimming left V 4 bases short and J 2 bases short, with 7 bases between. Germline CDR1 reads SNHLY; CDR2 reads FYNNEI. CDR3 loop: CASSAPFTDTQYF. The CDR3 DNA follows: TGTGCCAGCAGTGCCCCTTTCACAGATACGCAGTATTTT.

The CDR3 nucleotides are TGTGCCAGCAGCACGGACAGGAGCACAGATACGCAGTATTTT. Amino acid sequence: CASSTDRSTDTQYF. The chain has TRBV7-2 and TRBJ2-3, with 7 bases identical to TRBD1. The CDR3 loop spans 14 amino acids. The junction had 2 bases not matched to a gene; V was cut back by 5 bases and J by 0 bases. Germline V gene sequence: CDR1 SGHTA, CDR2 FQGNSA.

The rearrangement links TRBV19 to TRBJ2-2; TRBD2 is a possible D gene (6 bases). Germline V lookup: CDR1 LNHDA, CDR2 SQIVND (reference sequence). This CDR3 region has 16 residues. V was pared by 11 bases and J by 1 base, with 20 bases between. CDR3 sequence reads: CASVGAGRGNTGELFF. The CDR3 nucleotides are TGTGCCTCAGTAGGGGCCGGGCGGGGGAACACCGGGGAGCTGTTTTTT.

V usage is TRBV24-1 and J usage is TRBJ1-2; TRBD1 agrees at 7 bases. The ends lost 4 bases at V and 4 bases at J; junction bases unmatched: 8. CDR1 KGHDR and CDR2 SFDVKD come from the germline V gene. This CDR3 contains 15 residues. CDR3 residues: CATSDDSTGTYGYTF. CDR3 bases: TGTGCCACCAGTGACGATTCGACAGGGACCTATGGCTACACCTTC.

The chain couples TRBV7-3 to TRBJ2-1, with 9 bases identical to TRBD2. Germline lookup yields CDR1 SGHTA and CDR2 FQGTGA. Germline trimming cut 5 bases from V and 5 bases from J; bases unmatched to any gene: 4. CDR3 length: 14 residues. For the CDR3, the DNA is TGTGCCAGCAGCGGGCCTAGCGGGAACAATGAGCAGTTCTTC. Protein sequence: CASSGPSGNNEQFF.

The V gene is TRBV10-3, the J gene TRBJ2-2, with 9 bases lining up with TRBD1. In germline, CDR1 is ENHRY, CDR2 SYGVKD. The CDR3 is made up of 16 amino acids. V lost 6 bases, J lost 6 bases, and 11 bases stayed unmatched. The CDR3 sequence: CAIRPVQGASPGELFF. As DNA, the CDR3 is TGTGCCATCAGACCGGTACAGGGGGCTAGCCCCGGGGAGCTGTTTTTT.

This clone was detected only once. The rearrangement links TRBV24-1 to TRBJ2-1; D is unresolved. The CDR3 runs to 13 residues. Germline CDR1 is KGHDR and CDR2 is SFDVKD. V lost 4 bases and J 6 bases, leaving 9 bases between the germline ends. CDR3 loop: CATSDPPGNEQFF. In nucleotides, the CDR3 is TGTGCCACCAGTGACCCCCCAGGCAATGAGCAGTTCTTC.

This clone ranks as large. The J gene is TRBJ2-3, the V gene TRBV6-2 or TRBV6-3; 13 nucleotides match TRBD2. This CDR3 is 17 amino acids long. The V segment lost 4 bases and the J segment 4 bases; nucleotides outside the gene matches: 8. The germline V gene has CDR1 MNHEY and CDR2 SVGEGT. Here the CDR3 reads CASSFSRTSGRPDTQYF. In DNA form, the CDR3 reads TGTGCCAGCAGTTTTTCTCGGACTAGCGGGAGACCAGATACGCAGTATTTT.

The chain joins TRBV3-1 (or the pseudogene TRBV3-2) to TRBJ1-4; the D gene is possibly TRBD1 (6 bases). The V and J ends lost 2 bases and 8 bases respectively, with 12 bases between them. In germline, CDR1 is LGHDT, CDR2 YNNKEL (reference sequence). This CDR3 has 14 residues. The DNA of the CDR3 is TGTGCCAGCAGCCAACCCAGACAGGTGGAAAAACTGTTTTTT. It yields the protein CASSQPRQVEKLFF.

The genes are TRBV27 and TRBJ2-7, with D tentatively TRBD1 (5 bases). Germline CDR1 is MNHEY and CDR2 is SMNVEV (reference sequence). This CDR3 has 11 amino acids. The V and J ends lost 3 bases and 8 bases respectively, with 8 bases between them. DNA of the CDR3: TGTGCCAGCAGTTTTTGGGGCCAGCAGTACTTC. As protein: CASSFWGQQYF.

The rearrangement uses TRBV5-1 and TRBJ1-3; D not resolved. Between the trimmed V and J ends, which lost 0 bases and 9 bases, there was a span of 10 bases. The CDR3 runs to 13 residues. The V gene's germline CDR1 is SGHRS and CDR2 YFSETQ. The CDR3 reads CASSLEASGTIYF. The CDR3 region has the DNA TGCGCCAGCAGCTTGGAAGCTTCGGGCACCATATATTTT.

The table lists this clone with a few counts. The V and J genes are TRBV5-1 and TRBJ2-7, with TRBD2 matching over 10 bases. V shed 0 bases and J 7 bases; nucleotides not matched to a gene: 13. Germline lookup yields CDR1 SGHRS and CDR2 YFSETQ. The CDR3 sequence is 17 residues long. The CDR3 bases are TGCGCCAGCAGCTTGGCCGTAGCGGGAGGAACCACGTCGGAGCAGTACTTC. It yields the protein CASSLAVAGGTTSEQYF.

This rearrangement joins TRBV4-1 to TRBJ2-3; 7 bases align to TRBD1. Germline CDR1 is MGHRA and CDR2 is YSYEKL. The V segment lost 0 bases and the J segment 7 bases; nucleotides outside the gene matches: 1. CDR3 size: 13 residues. CDR3 residues: CASSQDRGHTQYF. The CDR3 DNA follows: TGCGCCAGCAGCCAAGATAGGGGGCATACGCAGTATTTT.

The chain links TRBV4-2 to TRBJ2-7; 10 bases line up with TRBD2. Germline V gene sequence: CDR1 LGHNA, CDR2 YNFKEQ. Losses at the gene ends were 4 bases for V and 10 bases for J; bases not matched to a gene: 7. The CDR3 is made up of 13 amino acids. The CDR3 DNA follows: TGTGCCAGCAGCCCGGGGCTAGCGGGAGCCCAGTACTTC. As protein: CASSPGLAGAQYF.

This chain uses TRBV5-4 with TRBJ2-7; 8 bases are a match to TRBD2. The length of the CDR3 is 15 residues. Unmatched junction bases numbered 10, after V lost 3 bases and J lost 5 bases. Germline V gene lookup returns CDR1 SGHNT and CDR2 YYREEE (reference sequence). In DNA, the CDR3 is TGTGCCAGCAGCTCGGGACTAGTAGGTGCAGACGAGCAGTACTTC. Residues: CASSSGLVGADEQYF.

The chain combines TRBV7-3 with TRBJ2-2; possible D gene TRBD1, 6 bases. The V gene lost 5 bases and the J gene lost 4 bases, with 14 bases spanning the gap. Germline lookup yields CDR1 SGHTA and CDR2 FQGTGA. The CDR3 totals 15 residues. CDR3 nucleotides: TGTGCCAGCAGCGATCGCCGAGGGGGCACCGGGGAGCTGTTTTTT. As protein: CASSDRRGGTGELFF.

This chain links TRBV5-1 with TRBJ1-4, with D unclear. The CDR3 contains 15 residues. V shed 0 bases and J shed 7 bases, with 13 bases lying between them. Germline loops: CDR1 SGHRS, CDR2 YFSETQ. Here the CDR3 reads CASSLVRGEGEKLFF. DNA for the CDR3: TGCGCCAGCAGCTTGGTTCGGGGAGAAGGTGAAAAACTGTTTTTT.

The rearrangement links TRBV25-1 to TRBJ2-3; maybe TRBD2 (5 bases). Trimming pared 5 bases from V and 1 base from J, leaving 13 bases between. The length of the CDR3 is 15 residues. Germline V gene sequence: CDR1 MGHDK, CDR2 SYGVNS. In nucleotides, the CDR3 is TGTGCCAGCAGTCGGATCGGGCGGGGCACAGATACGCAGTATTTT. This gives the protein CASSRIGRGTDTQYF.

This chain links TRBV7-8 with TRBJ2-1; TRBD2 might be the D (5 bases). The germline CDR1 and CDR2 sequences are SGHVS and FQNEAQ. The CDR3 has 13 amino acids. V was pared by 6 bases and J by 3 bases, with 9 bases between. CDR3 region: CASRGVLYNEQFF. CDR3 coding DNA: TGTGCCAGCAGGGGAGTACTCTACAATGAGCAGTTCTTC.

The chain joins TRBV7-9 to TRBJ1-2; 11 nucleotides match TRBD1. CDR3 length equals 14 residues. Germline V CDR1 and CDR2: SEHNR, FQNEAQ (reference sequence). V trimming: 5 bases; J trimming: 5 bases; junction bases outside the gene matches: 4. CDR3 DNA sequence: TGTGCCAGCAGCAGGACAGGGGGCGGGTATGGCTACACCTTC. Protein product: CASSRTGGGYGYTF.

This chain connects TRBV25-1 to TRBJ1-1; tentatively, D is TRBD1 (5 bases). V was pared by 8 bases and J by 11 bases, with 18 bases between. The CDR3 is 12 amino acids. The germline V gene has CDR1 MGHDK and CDR2 SYGVNS. Here the CDR3 reads CASASTTAGAFF. For the CDR3, the DNA is TGTGCCAGCGCGTCCACGACAGCCGGGGCTTTCTTT. Supplemented by reference TRBV25-1 and TRBJ1-1, the full variable domain reads EADIYQTPRYLVIGTGKKITLECSQTMGHDKMYWYQQDPGMELHLIHYSYGVNSTEKGDLSSESTVSRIRTEHFPLTLESARPSHTSQYLCASASTTAGAFFGQGTRLTVV.

The rearrangement links TRBV30 to TRBJ2-7; D gene uncertain. This CDR3 comprises 15 residues. The V end lost 4 bases, the J end lost 0 bases, and 16 bases lay between the germline ends. Germline V gene sequence: CDR1 GTSNPN, CDR2 SVGIG (reference sequence). This CDR3 reads CAWNSRFRSSYEQYF. In nucleotides, the CDR3 is TGTGCCTGGAACTCCCGATTCCGTAGCTCCTACGAGCAGTACTTC.